This TCR beta chain was observed in a study of T cells in Graves' hyperthyroidism and ophthalmopathy. The CDR3 sequence is 14 residues long. V lost 0 bases to trimming and J lost 3 bases, with 9 bases between them. Germline V CDR1 and CDR2: DFQATT, SNEGSKA (reference sequence). The investigators amplified TCR beta CDR3 regions from RNA transcripts. The study used the HTBI primer set for a first-round RT-PCR of the TCR CDR3. Each CDR3 protein gets one entry after TCRdb re-called the multiplex PCR reads with MiXCR. The table lists approximately 600,000 distinct CDR3 sequences, around 16% of them singletons. This clonotype was recorded at least ten times.

The chain couples TRBV20-1 to TRBJ1-5; D uncertain. The sequence was collected from a woman in her twenties or thirties with Graves' hyperthyroidism. Sequenced material: blood. This chain's CDR3 is CSARDRQYNQPQHF. Written as DNA, the CDR3 is TGCAGTGCTAGAGATAGGCAGTACAATCAGCCCCAGCATTTT.